This TCR beta chain is drawn from a study of blood T cell repertoires in COVID-19 (TCRdb year 2020). Background on the whole study: Samples covering the acute and convalescent phases of COVID-19 were provided by collaborators in the United States, Italy and Spain. Deeply sampled blood TCRbeta repertoires from subjects exposed to, actively infected with, or recovered from COVID-19 were included in the dataset. The samples were drawn from two sources: the first 160 participants of the ongoing ImmuneRACE study, and 1,000 to 1,500 subjects contributed by 6 global collaborators. The repertoires were released in a freely available public database intended as a resource for research on the immune response to SARS-CoV-2. Where HLA class I and class II types were available, the types were taken from metadata supplied by the sample provider, not from assay-based typing. The material from the prospective study consisted of cDNA or gDNA derived from T cells, B-cell-depleted T cells, or PBMCs. The sample metadata nearly always contained a de-identified subject ID, COVID-19 status, age in years and sex. The paper's findings and limits, for the study overall: How much clinical and demographic metadata was included differed by source and by participant, and the metadata was provided uncurated.

The collaborating institutions used their own protocols to collect whole blood in K2EDTA tubes. For TCRbeta analysis, collaborator samples were shipped as frozen whole blood, as isolated PBMCs, or as DNA extracted from either sample type. Notes on this clone: There is no known antigen for this receptor. The record has no base qualities; no much larger clone is one base away.

TCRbeta CDR3 regions were amplified from genomic DNA using the immunoSEQ Assay, a bias-controlled multiplex PCR. Per the source publication's procedure: Nucleated cell counts per sample were estimated from amplification of reference gene primers within the assay. To quantify the absolute abundance of each unique TCRbeta CDR3 rearrangement, sequence reads were collapsed and filtered. For each sample, productive Simpson clonality was calculated by taking the square root of Simpson's diversity index across productive rearrangements. The clones in this table, taken by TCRdb from immuneACCESS, are in-frame only. Not every clone is retained; where verified, under half of the shortfall comes from an unresolved V gene, and the cause of the rest is unknown. For V, J and clone size, that table is used; D and trimming come from the DNA. The sample data list some 130,000 clones, and roughly 90% of these were observed just once. The ten largest clonotypes hold 3% to 4% of the sample.

V loses 10 bases, J loses 3 bases, and the germline ends lie 16 bases apart. Counted from cysteine to phenylalanine, this CDR3 has 14 amino acids. Only CDR3 DNA remains: 42 bases, in frame from the first base. CDR1 and CDR2 were assigned from the germline V gene as MRHNA and SNTAGT. The source material was peripheral blood. The chain joins TRBV6-4 to TRBJ1-5; the D gene is perhaps TRBD1, from 6 matching bases. The origin of this receptor is a man aged 50-59 years with active COVID-19. The CDR3 amino acid sequence is: CATTDSQNNQPQHF. In nucleotides, the sequence is TGTGCCACCACGGACAGCCAGAACAATCAGCCCCAGCATTTT.